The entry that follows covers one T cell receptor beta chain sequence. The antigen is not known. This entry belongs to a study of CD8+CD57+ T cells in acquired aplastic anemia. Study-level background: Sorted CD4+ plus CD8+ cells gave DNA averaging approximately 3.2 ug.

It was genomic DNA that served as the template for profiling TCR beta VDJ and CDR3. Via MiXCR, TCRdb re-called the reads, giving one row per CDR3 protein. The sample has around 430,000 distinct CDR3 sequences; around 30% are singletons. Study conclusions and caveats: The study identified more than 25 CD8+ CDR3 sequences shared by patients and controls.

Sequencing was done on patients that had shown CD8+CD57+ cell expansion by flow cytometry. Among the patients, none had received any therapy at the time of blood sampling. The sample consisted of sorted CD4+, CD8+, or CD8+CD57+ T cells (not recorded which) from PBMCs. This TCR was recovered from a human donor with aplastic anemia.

CDR3 in DNA: TGCAGTGCTAGAGATTTGGCAGGCAGGAACACTGAAGCTTTCTTT. Protein sequence: CSARDLAGRNTEAFF. The gene calls are TRBV20-1 and TRBJ1-1, with unresolved D. This CDR3 comprises 15 residues. Trimming shortened V by 0 bases and J by 1 base, and 12 bases separated the two germline ends. The germline V gene encodes CDR1 DFQATT and CDR2 SNEGSKA (reference sequence).